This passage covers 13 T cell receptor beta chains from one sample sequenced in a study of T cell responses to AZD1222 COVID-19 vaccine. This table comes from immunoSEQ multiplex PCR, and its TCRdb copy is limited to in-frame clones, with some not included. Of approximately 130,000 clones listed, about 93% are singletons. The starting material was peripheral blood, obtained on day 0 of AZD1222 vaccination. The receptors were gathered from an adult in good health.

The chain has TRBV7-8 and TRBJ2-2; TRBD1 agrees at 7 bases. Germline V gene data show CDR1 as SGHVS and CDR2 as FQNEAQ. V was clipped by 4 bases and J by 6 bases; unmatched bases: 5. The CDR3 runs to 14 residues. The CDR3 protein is CASSSTGVPGELFF. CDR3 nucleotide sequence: TGTGCCAGCAGCTCTACAGGGGTGCCCGGGGAGCTGTTTTTT. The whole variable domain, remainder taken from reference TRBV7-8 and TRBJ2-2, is GAGVSQSPRYKVAKRGQDVALRCDPISGHVSLFWYQQALGQGPEFLTYFQNEAQLDKSGLPSDRFFAERPEGSVSTLKIQRTQQEDSAVYLCASSSTGVPGELFFGEGSRLTVL.

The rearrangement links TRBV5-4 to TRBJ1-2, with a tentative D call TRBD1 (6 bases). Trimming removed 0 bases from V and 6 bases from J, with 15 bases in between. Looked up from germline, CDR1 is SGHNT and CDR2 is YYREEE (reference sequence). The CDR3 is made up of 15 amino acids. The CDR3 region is CASSLVGGPEDGYTF. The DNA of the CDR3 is TGTGCCAGCAGCTTGGTGGGGGGCCCGGAGGATGGCTACACCTTC.

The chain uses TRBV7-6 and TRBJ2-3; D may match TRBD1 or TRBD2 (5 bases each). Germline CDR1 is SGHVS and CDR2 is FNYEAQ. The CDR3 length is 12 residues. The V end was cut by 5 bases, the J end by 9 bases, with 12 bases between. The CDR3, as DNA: TGTGCCAGCAGCGGGTGGGGACCCACGCAGTATTTT. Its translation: CASSGWGPTQYF.

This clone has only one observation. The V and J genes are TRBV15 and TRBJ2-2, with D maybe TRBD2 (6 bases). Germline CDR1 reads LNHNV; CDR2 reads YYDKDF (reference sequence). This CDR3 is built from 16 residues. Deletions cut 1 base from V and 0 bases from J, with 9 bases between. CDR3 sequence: CATSRGPSANTGELFF. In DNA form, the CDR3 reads TGTGCCACCAGCAGAGGACCTAGCGCGAACACCGGGGAGCTGTTTTTT.

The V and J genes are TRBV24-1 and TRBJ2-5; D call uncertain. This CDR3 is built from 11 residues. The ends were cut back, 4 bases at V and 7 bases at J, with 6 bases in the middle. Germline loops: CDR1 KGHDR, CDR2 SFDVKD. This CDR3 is CATSDLRTQYF. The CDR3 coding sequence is TGTGCCACCAGTGACCTCAGGACCCAGTACTTC.

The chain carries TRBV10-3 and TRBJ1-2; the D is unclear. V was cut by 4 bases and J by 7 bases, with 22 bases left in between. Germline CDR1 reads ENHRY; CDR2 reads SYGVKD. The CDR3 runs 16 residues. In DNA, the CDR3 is TGTGCCATCAGTGTCTCCCCCCCCTCCGAATCGGGTGGCTACACCTTC. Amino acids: CAISVSPPSESGGYTF.

CDR3 coding DNA: TGTGCCAGCAGTGAATTTCCGGGACCCAACACCGGGGAGCTGTTTTTT. Translated: CASSEFPGPNTGELFF. The chain employs TRBV2 and TRBJ2-2; the D gene could be TRBD1 or TRBD2 (5 bases each). V dropped 2 bases and J dropped 2 bases, with 12 bases sitting between them. The CDR3 is 16 amino acids. Germline CDR1 is SNHLY and CDR2 is FYNNEI.

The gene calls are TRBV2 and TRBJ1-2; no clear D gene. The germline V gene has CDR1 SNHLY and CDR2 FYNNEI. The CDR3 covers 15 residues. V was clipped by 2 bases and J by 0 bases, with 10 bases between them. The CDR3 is CASSENVVTNYGYTF. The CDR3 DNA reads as TGTGCCAGCAGTGAAAACGTGGTTACTAACTATGGCTACACCTTC.

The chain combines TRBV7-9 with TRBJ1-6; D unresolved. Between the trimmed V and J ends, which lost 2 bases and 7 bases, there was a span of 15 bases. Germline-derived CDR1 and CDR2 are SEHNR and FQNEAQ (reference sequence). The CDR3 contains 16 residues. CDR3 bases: TGTGCCAGCAGCTTAAGTTCCCTAACTCGCAATTCACCCCTCCACTTT. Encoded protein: CASSLSSLTRNSPLHF. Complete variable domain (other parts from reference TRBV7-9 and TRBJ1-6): DTGVSQNPRHKITKRGQNVTFRCDPISEHNRLYWYRQTLGQGPEFLTYFQNEAQLEKSRLLSDRFSAERPKGSFSTLEIQRTEQGDSAMYLCASSLSSLTRNSPLHFGNGTRLTVT.

The CDR3 sequence is CASSPQGYNEQFF. The CDR3 DNA reads TGTGCCAGCTCACCACAGGGGTACAATGAGCAGTTCTTC. The chain carries TRBV18 and TRBJ2-1; a weak D match, TRBD1 (5 bases). Between the trimmed V and J ends, which lost 1 base and 4 bases, there was a span of 5 bases. The CDR3 runs to 13 residues. Germline values: CDR1 KGHSH, CDR2 LQKENI.

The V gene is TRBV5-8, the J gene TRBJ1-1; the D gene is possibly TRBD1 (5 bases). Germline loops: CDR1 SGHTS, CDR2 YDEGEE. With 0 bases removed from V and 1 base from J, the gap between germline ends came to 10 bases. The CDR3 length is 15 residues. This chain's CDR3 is CASSLVMGGNTEAFF. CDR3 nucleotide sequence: TGTGCCAGCAGCTTGGTGATGGGGGGGAACACTGAAGCTTTCTTT. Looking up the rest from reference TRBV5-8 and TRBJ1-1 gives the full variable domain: EAGVTQSPTHLIKTRGQQATLRCSPISGHTSVYWYQQALGLGLQFLLWYDEGEERNRGNFPPRFSGRQFPNYSSELNVNALELEDSALYLCASSLVMGGNTEAFFGQGTRLTVV.

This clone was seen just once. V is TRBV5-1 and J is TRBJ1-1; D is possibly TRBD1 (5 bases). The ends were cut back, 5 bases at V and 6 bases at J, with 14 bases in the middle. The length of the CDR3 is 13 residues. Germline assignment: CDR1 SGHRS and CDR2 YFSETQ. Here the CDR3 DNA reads TGCGCCAGCAGGGCCGCCAGGGAAGCTGAAGCTTTCTTT. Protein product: CASRAAREAEAFF.

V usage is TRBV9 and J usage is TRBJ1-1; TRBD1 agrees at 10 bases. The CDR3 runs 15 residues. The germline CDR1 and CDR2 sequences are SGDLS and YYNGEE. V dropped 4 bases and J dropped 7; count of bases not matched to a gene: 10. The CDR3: CASSSRQGASNEAFF. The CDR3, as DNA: TGTGCCAGCAGCTCAAGACAGGGGGCGTCGAATGAAGCTTTCTTT.